This TCR beta chain is drawn from a study of T-cell memory formation after mild COVID-19. For the study at large: Largely donor-specific sequence clusters came from two donors. Study-level results: Researchers report contracting CD4+ clones mostly in CM and EM, with CD8+ clones in EMRA. The appearance of some responding clones in pre-infection memory suggested that cross-reactive memory joined.

CDR1 is MNHEY, CDR2 SVGAGI, per germline. Trimming shortened V by 0 bases and J by 0 bases, and 15 bases separated the two germline ends. The CDR3 is 17 residues long. TCRdb reanalysed the 5' RACE reads using MiXCR and keeps one entry per CDR3 protein. The top ten hold around 20% of the sample, which has more than 300,000 distinct CDR3 sequences, 20% to 25% seen once. This clonotype has a handful of counts. Its antigen is unknown. The rearrangement links TRBV6-5 to TRBJ2-7; a weak D match, TRBD1 (5 bases). Material for sequencing was PBMCs or a T cell subset sorted from them (not recorded which). This clonotype was sampled from a young man who had mild COVID-19 (a few samples of this study predate the infection). Cell type and time point are not known. The CDR3: CASSYSVGVWSSYEQYV. CDR3 DNA sequence: TGTGCCAGCAGTTACTCGGTAGGGGTTTGGAGCTCCTACGAGCAGTACGTC.